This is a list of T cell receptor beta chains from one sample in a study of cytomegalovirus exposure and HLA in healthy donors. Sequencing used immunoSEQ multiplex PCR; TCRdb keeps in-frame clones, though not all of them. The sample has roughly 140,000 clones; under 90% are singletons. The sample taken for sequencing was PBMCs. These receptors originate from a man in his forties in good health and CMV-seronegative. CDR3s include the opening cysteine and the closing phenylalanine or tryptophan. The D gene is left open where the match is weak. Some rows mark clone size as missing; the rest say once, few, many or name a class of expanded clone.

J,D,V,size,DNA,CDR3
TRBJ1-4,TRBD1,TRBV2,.,TGTGCCAGCAGTCCATCATGGGACAGCGTTGAAAAACTGTTTTTT,CASSPSWDSVEKLFF
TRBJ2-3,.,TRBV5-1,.,TGCGCCAGCAGCTTAGAGGGGGTAGGCCGCACAGATACGCAGTATTTT,CASSLEGVGRTDTQYF
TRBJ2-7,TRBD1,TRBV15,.,TGTGCCACCAGCAGACACGCCAGGGGGATTATCGCCTACGAGCAGTACTTC,CATSRHARGIIAYEQYF
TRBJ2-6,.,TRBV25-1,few,TGTGCCAGCAGTGAATATGCAGGGCCTGGGGCCAACGTCCTGACTTTC,CASSEYAGPGANVLTF
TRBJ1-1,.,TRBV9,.,TGTGCCAGCAGCGTAGGTGCAGGGGTGAACACTGAAGCTTTCTTT,CASSVGAGVNTEAFF
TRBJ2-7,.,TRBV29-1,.,TGCAGCGTTGAATTCGGGGGTTACGAGCAGTACTTC,CSVEFGGYEQYF
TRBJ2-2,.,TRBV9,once,TGTGCCAGCAGCGTAGTGGCCGGGACCGGGGAGCTGTTTTTT,CASSVVAGTGELFF
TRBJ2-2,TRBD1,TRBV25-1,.,TGTGCCAGCAGTTCACCAGGGGGTCGTCCGAATACCGGGGAGCTGTTTTTT,CASSSPGGRPNTGELFF
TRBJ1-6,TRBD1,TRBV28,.,TGTGCCAGCAGTTTCAGGGGGGACTCACCCCTCCACTTT,CASSFRGDSPLHF
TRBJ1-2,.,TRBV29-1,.,TGCAGCGTCCCCTGGACAGCCGCTAACTATGGCTACACCTTC,CSVPWTAANYGYTF
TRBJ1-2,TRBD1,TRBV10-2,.,TGCGCCAGCAGAATTACAGGGGCCAATGGCTACACCTTC,CASRITGANGYTF
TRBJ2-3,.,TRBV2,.,TGTGCCAGCATCGCTACGCCCTCACCCACAGATACGCAGTATTTT,CASIATPSPTDTQYF
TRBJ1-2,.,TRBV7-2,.,TGTGCCAGCAGCTCAGGGTTAGGCGGCTACACCTTC,CASSSGLGGYTF
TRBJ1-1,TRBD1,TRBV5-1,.,TGCGCCAGCAGCCCGGGGGACAGGGACACTGAAGCTTTCTTT,CASSPGDRDTEAFF
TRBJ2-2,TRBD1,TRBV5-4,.,TGTGCCAGCATCGACAGGGGAAACACCGGGGAGCTGTTTTTT,CASIDRGNTGELFF
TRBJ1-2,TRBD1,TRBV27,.,TGTGCCAGCAGTTTATCAACAGGGGGCAAGAACTATGGCTACACCTTC,CASSLSTGGKNYGYTF
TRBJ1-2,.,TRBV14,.,TGTGCCAGCAGCCACTTGGCCACAGGACCCTATGGCTACACCTTC,CASSHLATGPYGYTF
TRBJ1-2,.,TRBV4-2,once,TGTGCCAGCAGCCAAGACACTGGGACTGACTATGGCTACACCTTC,CASSQDTGTDYGYTF
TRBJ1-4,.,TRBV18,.,TGTGCCAGCTCACGACAGGCCATACTTAATGAAAAACTGTTTTTT,CASSRQAILNEKLFF
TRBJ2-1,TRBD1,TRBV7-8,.,TGTGCCAGCAGCTTAGACAGGGGACGCGGTGAGCAGTTCTTC,CASSLDRGRGEQFF
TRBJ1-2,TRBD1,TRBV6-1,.,TGTGCCAGCAGTTGGGACAGGGCTCTTGGCGGCTACACCTTC,CASSWDRALGGYTF
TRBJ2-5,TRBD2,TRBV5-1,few,TGCGCCAGCAGCCCGCGGGGGGCACTCCAAGAGACCCAGTACTTC,CASSPRGALQETQYF
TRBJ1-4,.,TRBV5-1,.,TGCGCCAGCAGCCCTCAGGGGTTAAGGGAAAAACTGTTTTTT,CASSPQGLREKLFF
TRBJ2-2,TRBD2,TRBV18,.,TGTGCCAGCTCACTTGGACTAGCGGGGCGCACCGGGGAGCTGTTTTTT,CASSLGLAGRTGELFF
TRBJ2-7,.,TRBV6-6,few,TGTGCCAGCAGCCCTCGACTGGTCTCCTACGAGCAGTACTTC,CASSPRLVSYEQYF
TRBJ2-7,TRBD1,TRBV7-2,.,TGTGCCAGCAGCCCATTCCTCCCGGGACAGGGGTACGAGCAGTACTTC,CASSPFLPGQGYEQYF
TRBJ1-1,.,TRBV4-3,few,TGCGCCAGCAGCCAAGTCCCCGCCGGAGGGGCTGGGACTGAAGCTTTCTTT,CASSQVPAGGAGTEAFF
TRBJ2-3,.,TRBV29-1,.,TGCAGCGTTGAAGGCACAGGTTGGCGCACAGATACGCAGTATTTT,CSVEGTGWRTDTQYF
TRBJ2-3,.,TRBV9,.,TGTGCCAGCAGCGTAGGGGTGGGCTTTGGTACGCAGTATTTT,CASSVGVGFGTQYF
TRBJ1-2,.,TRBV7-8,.,TGTGCCACTGACGGGGGCTATGGCTACACCTTC,CATDGGYGYTF
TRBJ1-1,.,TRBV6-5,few,TGTGCCAGCCGAACACGCACTGAAGCTTTCTTT,CASRTRTEAFF
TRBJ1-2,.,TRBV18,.,TGTGCCAGCTCCCCAGGGAGGAACGATGGCTACACCTTC,CASSPGRNDGYTF
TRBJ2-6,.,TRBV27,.,TGTGCCAGCAGTCAACGAGCTGGGGCCAACGTCCTGACTTTC,CASSQRAGANVLTF
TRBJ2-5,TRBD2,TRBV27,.,TGTGCCAGCAGTTCTCTCGCAGCGGGGGGAGAGACCCAGTACTTC,CASSSLAAGGETQYF
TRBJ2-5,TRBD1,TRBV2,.,TGTGCCAGCAGTGAAGAGACAGGGGGCCAAGAGACCCAGTACTTC,CASSEETGGQETQYF
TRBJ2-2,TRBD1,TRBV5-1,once,TGCGCCAGCAGCCACAGGGGTTCAAACGGGGAGCTGTTTTTT,CASSHRGSNGELFF
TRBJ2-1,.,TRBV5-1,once,TGCGCCAGCAGCGAAGGACAGAGTTACAATGAGCAGTTCTTC,CASSEGQSYNEQFF
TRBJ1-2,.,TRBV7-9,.,TGTGCCAGCAGCTTAGGGCAGGGTTTCTATGGCTACACCTTC,CASSLGQGFYGYTF
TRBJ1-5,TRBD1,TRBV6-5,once,TGTGCCAGCAGCTGGGACAGACGCAATCAGCCCCAGCATTTT,CASSWDRRNQPQHF
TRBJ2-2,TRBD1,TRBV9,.,TGTGCCAGCAGCCCACGGGACAGTGAAACCGGGGAGCTGTTTTTT,CASSPRDSETGELFF
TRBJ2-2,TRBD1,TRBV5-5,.,TGTGCCAGCAGCTTGTCGGTCGGGACAGGATCCACCGGGGAGCTGTTTTTT,CASSLSVGTGSTGELFF
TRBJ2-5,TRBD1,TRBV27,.,TGTGCCAGCAGTTTCAGACAGGGGCTGACCCATGGGGGACGAGAGACCCAGTACTTC,CASSFRQGLTHGGRETQYF
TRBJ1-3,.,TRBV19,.,TGTGCCAGTAGTGCTGGTATGAGGAAGAGTGAAGTAAACACCATATATTTT,CASSAGMRKSEVNTIYF
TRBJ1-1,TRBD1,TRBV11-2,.,TGTGCCAGCAGCTTCAGGGACAGGGGGCCGGGCACTGAAGCTTTCTTT,CASSFRDRGPGTEAFF
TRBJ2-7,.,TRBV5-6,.,TGTGCCAGCAGCTTGATCCGACAGGCCCCACGGGAGCAGTACTTC,CASSLIRQAPREQYF
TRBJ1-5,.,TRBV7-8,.,TGTGCCAGCAGCCAATCTATGGCAGGGTGGCAGGGCAATCAGCCCCAGCATTTT,CASSQSMAGWQGNQPQHF
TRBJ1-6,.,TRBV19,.,TGTGCCAGTAGTATCCAGGCGGGGCAGTCTTCACCCCTCCACTTT,CASSIQAGQSSPLHF
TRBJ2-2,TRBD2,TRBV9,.,TGTGCCAGCAGCGTAATAGCGGGGGGGCCAGTCGGGGAGCTGTTTTTT,CASSVIAGGPVGELFF
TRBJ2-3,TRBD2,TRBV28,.,TGTGCCAGCAGTTCCCTGGCGGGGGGGCCTAGCACGCAGTATTTT,CASSSLAGGPSTQYF
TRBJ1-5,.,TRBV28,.,TGTGCCAGCAGCCCCCAGAGCAATCAGCCCCAGCATTTT,CASSPQSNQPQHF
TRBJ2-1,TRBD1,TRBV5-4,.,TGTGCCAGCAGAGACAGGGGCCTTACTTTCGACAATGAGCAGTTCTTC,CASRDRGLTFDNEQFF
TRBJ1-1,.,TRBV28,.,TGTGCCAGCAGTGCAGCGGACAACACTGAAGCTTTCTTT,CASSAADNTEAFF
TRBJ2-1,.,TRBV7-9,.,TGTGCCAGCAGCTTAGTCCGCTCCAGCTCCTACAATGAGCAGTTCTTC,CASSLVRSSSYNEQFF
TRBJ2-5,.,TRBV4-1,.,TGCGCCAGCAGCCTCTCGAGAGAGACCCAGTACTTC,CASSLSRETQYF
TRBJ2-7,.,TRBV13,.,TGTGCCAGCAGCTTACGGCAGGGAAGGGGCGAGCAGTACTTC,CASSLRQGRGEQYF
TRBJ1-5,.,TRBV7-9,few,TGTGCCAGCAGCTTAGGGGACACGGCCAATCAGCCCCAGCATTTT,CASSLGDTANQPQHF
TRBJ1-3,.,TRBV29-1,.,TGCAGCGTTGATGGGGCCAGCTCTGGAAACACCATATATTTT,CSVDGASSGNTIYF
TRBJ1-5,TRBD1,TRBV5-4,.,TGTGCCAGCAGCTTGGGCGGGACAGGGGTCAATCAGCCCCAGCATTTT,CASSLGGTGVNQPQHF
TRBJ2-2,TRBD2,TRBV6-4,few,TGTGCCAGCAGTGACGGGACTAGCACCGGGGAGCTGTTTTTT,CASSDGTSTGELFF
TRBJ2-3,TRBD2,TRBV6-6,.,TGTGCCAGCAGTTACCTTAGCGGGGTCAGCACAGATACGCAGTATTTT,CASSYLSGVSTDTQYF